This T cell receptor beta chain was obtained from a study of cytomegalovirus exposure and HLA in healthy donors. Study results and limitations: In vitro work confirmed that a few CMV-associated chains recognize CMV antigens. Roughly uniform sequencing depth across donors was assumed, possibly incorrectly.

The PCR ran on 60 Vbeta and 13 Jbeta primers. Generated by immunoSEQ multiplex PCR, the TCRdb table keeps only in-frame clones and is missing some. Of around 180,000 clones detected, roughly 80% appear once; the ten largest clones hold under 7.5%. Turning to this clone: The antigen is undetermined.

Germline V gene data show CDR1 as SGHAT and CDR2 as FQNNGV. The CDR3 consists of 14 residues. The ends lost 4 bases at V and 4 bases at J; junction bases unmatched: 5. Sequencing was performed on PBMCs. The rearrangement joins TRBV11-2 to TRBJ1-2; TRBD1 matches 8 bases. The receptor comes from a man in his thirties or forties in good health and CMV-seropositive. CDR3 sequence (DNA): TGTGCCAGCAGCTCGAGGACAGGGAGCTATGGCTACACCTTC. Protein product: CASSSRTGSYGYTF.